This TCR beta chain was identified in a study of T cells in Graves' hyperthyroidism and ophthalmopathy. The overall study: Before treatment of any kind, peripheral blood was taken at initial diagnosis.

Hyperthyroidism of Graves' type that showed no ophthalmopathy progression within 18 months was stable. Patients between 18 and 65 years old had hyperthyroidism, newly diagnosed and lasting under 2 months. This clonotype was seen only a few times. V trimming: 5 bases; J trimming: 3 bases; junction bases outside the gene matches: 3. Germline assignment: CDR1 KGHSH and CDR2 LQKENI. The length of the CDR3 is 13 residues. Amplification yielded TCR beta CDR3 regions, with RNA transcripts as the source. HTBI primers drove first-round RT-PCR of the TCR CDR3. From the multiplex PCR reads, TCRdb called clonotypes with MiXCR, one entry per CDR3 protein. This table holds 300,000 to 450,000 distinct CDR3 sequences, 25% found once.

The chain employs TRBV18 and TRBJ1-2; 7 nucleotides agree with TRBD1. The specimen sequenced was blood. The TCR sequence derives from a man aged 45-60 years with Graves' hyperthyroidism. For the CDR3, the DNA is TGTGCCAGCTCAATAGACAGGGACTATGGCTACACCTTC. It specifies CASSIDRDYGYTF.